This T cell receptor beta chain was identified during a study of T cells after yellow fever vaccination. Overall study context: SMART-Seq v4 Ultra Low Input prepared the low-cell-number fractions. The study's findings and limits: Only a small proportion of the clonotypes turned up in both the CD4 and the CD8 compartments, likely arising from convergent recombination. Reappearance after the booster was observed for most primary-vaccination clones (roughly 97% CD4, around 90% CD8).

A 5'RACE template-switching step, the method used to make TCR cDNA, added a universal primer site and UMIs. TCRdb passed the 5' RACE reads through MiXCR, listing each CDR3 protein once. This sample has 300,000 to 400,000 distinct CDR3 sequences, with around 4.1% found just once. The CDR3 loop spans 15 amino acids. V gave up 6 bases and J gave up 0 bases, with 12 bases separating them. Germline-derived CDR1 and CDR2 are MNHEY and SMNVEV (reference sequence). This clonotype was seen only a few times. The antigen remains undetermined. V gene TRBV27 combines with J gene TRBJ2-1, with D maybe TRBD2 (5 bases). The TCR was taken from a man between 18 and 29 years old who received the YFV17D yellow fever vaccine. The specimen was PBMCs, collected 5 days after the yellow fever booster vaccination. The CDR3 coding sequence is TGTGCCAGCAGACCGGGAAGGAGCTCCTACAATGAGCAGTTCTTC. Encoded protein: CASRPGRSSYNEQFF.